The 9 T cell receptor beta chains given below trace back to one sample, sequenced in a study of T cell repertoires in cytomegalovirus infection. TCRdb reprocessed the reads with MiXCR, giving one entry per CDR3 protein. The sample consists of 150,000 to 200,000 distinct CDR3 sequences, approximately 28% of them appearing once. The sample taken for sequencing was PBMCs. The receptors stem from a human donor in good health (CMV status not recorded). Some clones in this sample may be carry-over from other donors' samples.

CDR3 sequence: CASSSYRLLAKNIQYF. As DNA, the CDR3 is TGTGCCAGCAGCTCCTACAGGCTTCTAGCCAAAAACATTCAGTACTTC. The rearrangement links TRBV11-2 to TRBJ2-4, with a possible D match to TRBD1 (5 bases). CDR1 is SGHAT and CDR2 is FQNNGV in the germline V gene. V lost 4 bases and J lost 0, with 13 bases in between. The CDR3 is 16 residues long.

The V gene is TRBV6-2 or TRBV6-3, the J gene TRBJ2-6, with 7 bases matching TRBD2. The CDR3 extends over 15 amino acids. Germline CDR1 reads MNHEY; CDR2 reads SVGEGT. V dropped 2 bases and J dropped 2; count of bases not matched to a gene: 0. CDR3 amino acids: CASSYGGAGANVLTF. CDR3 DNA: TGTGCCAGCAGTTACGGGGGGGCTGGGGCCAACGTCCTGACTTTC.

The gene calls are TRBV7-4 and TRBJ1-4; perhaps TRBD1 as D (5 bases). The V gene lost 5 bases and the J gene lost 7 bases, with 17 bases spanning the gap. The CDR3 extends over 15 amino acids. Germline CDR1 reads SGHVT; CDR2 reads SQSDAQ. The CDR3 is CASSARGVEGEKLFF. The CDR3 DNA reads TGTGCCAGCAGCGCCCGAGGGGTGGAGGGTGAAAAACTGTTTTTT.

The V gene is TRBV5-8, the J gene TRBJ2-7; no firm D call. V was pared by 0 bases and J by 3 bases, with 7 bases between. The V gene's germline CDR1 is SGHTS and CDR2 YDEGEE. This CDR3 contains 13 residues. CDR3 sequence: CASSLDSYYEQYF. The CDR3 nucleotides are TGTGCCAGCAGCTTGGACTCGTACTACGAGCAGTACTTC.

This clonotype was counted between two and nine times. This chain links TRBV6-6 with TRBJ1-2, with TRBD1 matching 7 bases. The CDR3 extends over 15 amino acids. Germline CDR1 and CDR2: MNHNY and SVGAGI (reference sequence). With V trimmed by 6 bases and J by 4 bases, 11 bases remained unmatched. Here the CDR3 DNA reads TGTGCCAGCAGATCCCGGGACAGCATTCTCTATGGCTACACCTTC. Translation: CASRSRDSILYGYTF.

There are a few counts of this clonotype. The gene calls are TRBV18 and TRBJ1-1; D call uncertain. Trimming took off 2 bases at V and 0 bases at J, with 13 bases between the two ends. The germline V gene encodes CDR1 KGHSH and CDR2 LQKENI. The length of the CDR3 is 16 residues. CDR3 loop: CASSPGGRVLNTEAFF. CDR3 nucleotides: TGTGCCAGCTCACCAGGAGGCCGGGTTTTGAACACTGAAGCTTTCTTT.

This chain joins TRBV6-6 and TRBJ1-2; 11 nucleotides agree with TRBD1. Germline V gives CDR1 MNHNY, CDR2 SVGAGI (reference sequence). The length of the CDR3 is 17 residues. The V and J ends lost 6 bases and 2 bases, in that order; junction bases with no gene match: 11. The CDR3 loop reads CASSRGTGGGKNYGYTF. As DNA, the CDR3 is TGTGCCAGCAGCCGCGGGACAGGGGGAGGGAAAAACTATGGCTACACCTTC.

This clonotype was detected a few times. The V gene is TRBV7-9, the J gene TRBJ1-1; D is unresolved. V gave up 5 bases and J gave up 6 bases, with 13 bases separating them. The germline V gene has CDR1 SEHNR and CDR2 FQNEAQ (reference sequence). The CDR3 has 13 amino acids. CDR3 sequence reads: CASSPLSLAEAFF. The CDR3 nucleotides read TGTGCCAGCAGCCCACTGTCGTTGGCTGAAGCTTTCTTT.

V usage is TRBV5-1 and J usage is TRBJ1-6; 10 positions agree with TRBD1. This CDR3 is 16 amino acids long. Trimming took 3 bases from V and 8 from J; bases not matched to a gene: 8. Germline V gene data show CDR1 as SGHRS and CDR2 as YFSETQ. CDR3 in DNA: TGCGCCAGCAGCTGGGACAGGGGCGACGCGGATTCACCCCTCCACTTT. Translation: CASSWDRGDADSPLHF.